Below are 15 T cell receptor beta chains sequenced from a single sample in a study of shared clonotypes between healthy human individuals. Libraries were prepared by immunoSEQ multiplex PCR; TCRdb keeps only in-frame clonotypes and omits some of them. The sample lists roughly 170,000 clones; about 66% were seen once. Input material: memory CD4+ T cells sorted from blood. Subset described: CD45RA-negative fraction. The receptors stem from a man aged 30 to 45 in good health.

This clone was picked up one time. Germline is not matched at one junction end, which may reflect a read error. V usage is TRBV7-2 and J usage is TRBJ2-7; TRBD1 matches at 10 bases. The CDR3 consists of 15 residues. CDR1 is SGHTA, CDR2 FQGNSA, per germline. The CDR3, as DNA: TGTGCCAGCAGCGCGGGACAGGGGATCTCCGACGAGCAGTACTTC. Amino acid sequence: CASSAGQGISDEQYF.

This clone turned up a few times. J is TRBJ1-2 and V is TRBV28; no clear D. V was trimmed by 6 bases and J by 7 bases, leaving 33 bases between them. The CDR3 spans 19 residues. Germline-derived CDR1 and CDR2 are MDHEN and SYDVKM. In DNA form, the CDR3 reads TGTGCCAGCAGGAGAATCCCCTTGTCGGGAGGCCTAGGGAATATTGGCTACACCTTC. Protein: CASRRIPLSGGLGNIGYTF.

The chain combines TRBV13 with TRBJ1-2; TRBD1 matches at 10 bases. CDR1 and CDR2 (germline): PRHDT, FYEKMQ (reference sequence). This CDR3 is built from 14 residues. The V segment lost 7 bases and the J segment 4 bases; nucleotides outside the gene matches: 6. In nucleotides, the CDR3 is TGTGCCAGCATCCGACAGGGGGCAAGCTATGGCTACACCTTC. Protein sequence: CASIRQGASYGYTF.

This chain joins TRBV9 and TRBJ2-1, with 9 bases identical to TRBD2. The germline V gene encodes CDR1 SGDLS and CDR2 YYNGEE. V was clipped by 0 bases and J by 2 bases; unmatched bases: 15. The CDR3 is 20 residues long. The CDR3 sequence: CASSVVGREGLFSTYNEQFF. DNA of the CDR3: TGTGCCAGCAGCGTAGTTGGGCGGGAGGGCCTTTTCAGTACCTACAATGAGCAGTTCTTC.

This chain links TRBV7-6 with TRBJ2-7; 8 bases match TRBD2. Germline-derived CDR1 and CDR2 are SGHVS and FNYEAQ. The CDR3 has 14 residues. V was pared by 0 bases and J by 4 bases, with 2 bases of the junction left unmatched. This chain's CDR3 is CASSLASGAYEQYF. CDR3 DNA sequence: TGTGCCAGCAGCTTAGCTAGCGGGGCATACGAGCAGTACTTC.

In its sample, this clone was seen once. The rearrangement links TRBV5-8 to TRBJ2-1; D is unresolved. The CDR3 extends over 15 amino acids. In germline, CDR1 is SGHTS, CDR2 YDEGEE. Trimming cost V 2 bases and J 5 bases, with 14 bases left between them. This CDR3 reads CASSFGFSFHNEQFF. The CDR3 coding sequence is TGTGCCAGCAGCTTTGGGTTTAGCTTTCACAATGAGCAGTTCTTC.

This clone was seen a single time. The V gene is TRBV18, the J gene TRBJ2-3; 8 nucleotides line up with TRBD1. Germline V gene sequence: CDR1 KGHSH, CDR2 LQKENI. The CDR3 extends over 12 amino acids. V gave up 2 bases and J gave up 11 bases; unmatched junction bases: 3. The CDR3 nucleotides are TGTGCCAGCTCACCAGGGGGGACAGGGCAGTATTTT. It is translated as CASSPGGTGQYF.

The V gene is TRBV28, the J gene TRBJ2-1, with D possibly being TRBD1 or TRBD2 (5 bases each). Per germline, CDR1 MDHEN and CDR2 SYDVKM. Trimming cost V 3 bases and J 7 bases, with 13 bases left between them. There are 14 residues in the CDR3. DNA of the CDR3: TGTGCCAGCAGTTTGGGGACGGCAGTAAATGAGCAGTTCTTC. Translating it yields CASSLGTAVNEQFF.

This clone appeared a single time. The CDR3 loop is CASRRRASGSNEQFF. In nucleotides, the CDR3 is TGTGCCAGCAGGAGGCGGGCTAGCGGGAGCAATGAGCAGTTCTTC. This chain joins TRBV7-8 and TRBJ2-1; 10 bases are a match to TRBD2. The CDR3 runs to 15 residues. The trim removed 6 bases at V and 6 bases at J, leaving 8 bases unmatched. Germline-derived CDR1 and CDR2 are SGHVS and FQNEAQ.

The chain has TRBV6-6 and TRBJ2-1, with D perhaps matching TRBD1 or TRBD2 (6 bases each). V shed 4 bases and J shed 5 bases, with 15 bases lying between them. CDR1 is MNHNY and CDR2 is SVGAGI in the germline V gene (reference sequence). The CDR3 sequence is 15 residues long. CDR3 in amino acids: CASSWGRGTNNEQFF. The CDR3 nucleotides are TGTGCCAGCAGTTGGGGGCGGGGAACAAACAATGAGCAGTTCTTC.

This clone was observed at least ten times. Within the sample, other DNA sequences also encode this same CDR3. The V and J genes are TRBV29-1 and TRBJ1-5; D remains ambiguous. CDR3 size: 13 residues. CDR1 and CDR2 from the germline V gene are SQVTM and ANQGSEA. Trimming took 5 bases from V and 0 from J, leaving 8 bases between them. CDR3 DNA: TGCAGCGTTAGAGATAATAGCAATCAGCCCCAGCATTTT. Encoded protein: CSVRDNSNQPQHF.

The genes are TRBV15 and TRBJ2-3; D is ambiguous. The CDR3 contains 14 residues. Trimming stripped 7 bases from V and 0 bases from J, with 11 bases between. Germline V gene data show CDR1 as LNHNV and CDR2 as YYDKDF (reference sequence). For the CDR3, the DNA is TGTGCCACCAACTCTTTCGGTAGCACAGATACGCAGTATTTT. Translation gives CATNSFGSTDTQYF.

V is TRBV18 and J is TRBJ2-7, with unresolved D. This CDR3 is 12 amino acids long. Trimming stripped 5 bases from V and 7 bases from J, with 12 bases between. Germline CDR1 reads KGHSH; CDR2 reads LQKENI. The CDR3 region has the DNA TGTGCCAGCTCAGATTCATCCCAGGAGCAGTACTTC. It codes for CASSDSSQEQYF.

The chain couples TRBV7-2 to TRBJ1-5; no firm D call. Per germline, CDR1 SGHTA and CDR2 FQGNSA. Trimming pared 2 bases from V and 6 bases from J, leaving 23 bases between. The CDR3 extends over 18 amino acids. The CDR3 region is CASSLTSSVALRGQPQHF. Written as DNA, the CDR3 is TGTGCCAGCAGCTTAACCAGCTCCGTCGCCTTACGTGGTCAGCCCCAGCATTTT.

This clone has only one observation. The chain joins TRBV27 to TRBJ1-4, with a tentative D call TRBD1 (6 bases). The CDR3 is 15 amino acids. Trimming left V 6 bases short and J 0 bases short, with 11 bases between. Germline V CDR1 and CDR2: MNHEY, SMNVEV (reference sequence). The CDR3 bases are TGTGCCAGCAGAGACAGGCCGGCAACTAATGAAAAACTGTTTTTT. Amino acids: CASRDRPATNEKLFF.